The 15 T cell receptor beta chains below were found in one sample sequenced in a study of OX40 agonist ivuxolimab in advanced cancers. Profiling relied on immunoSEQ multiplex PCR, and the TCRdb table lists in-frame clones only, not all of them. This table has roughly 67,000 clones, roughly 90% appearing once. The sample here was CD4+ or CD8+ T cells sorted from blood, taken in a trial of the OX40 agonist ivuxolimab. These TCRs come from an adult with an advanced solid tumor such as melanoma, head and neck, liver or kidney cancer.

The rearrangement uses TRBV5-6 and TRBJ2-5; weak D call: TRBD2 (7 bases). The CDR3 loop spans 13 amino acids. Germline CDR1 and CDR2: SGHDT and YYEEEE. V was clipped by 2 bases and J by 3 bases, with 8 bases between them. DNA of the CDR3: TGTGCCAGCAGCTTAGGGGGGGAAGAGACCCAGTACTTC. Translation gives CASSLGGEETQYF. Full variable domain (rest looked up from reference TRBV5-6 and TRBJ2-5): DAGVTQSPTHLIKTRGQQVTLRCSPKSGHDTVSWYQQALGQGPQFIFQYYEEEERQRGNFPDRFSGHQFPNYSSELNVNALLLGDSALYLCASSLGGEETQYFGPGTRLLVL.

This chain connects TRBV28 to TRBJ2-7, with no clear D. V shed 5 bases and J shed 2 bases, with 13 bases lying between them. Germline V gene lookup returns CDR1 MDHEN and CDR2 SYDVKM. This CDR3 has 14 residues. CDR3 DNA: TGTGCCAGCAGTCCGAGTCTGGGTACCTACGAGCAGTACTTC. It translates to CASSPSLGTYEQYF.

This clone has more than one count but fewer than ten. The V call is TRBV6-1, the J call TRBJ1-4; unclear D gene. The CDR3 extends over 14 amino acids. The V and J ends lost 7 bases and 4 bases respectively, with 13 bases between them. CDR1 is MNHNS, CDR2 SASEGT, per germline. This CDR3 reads CASKRERINEKLFF. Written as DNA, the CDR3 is TGTGCCAGCAAAAGAGAACGGATTAATGAAAAACTGTTTTTT.

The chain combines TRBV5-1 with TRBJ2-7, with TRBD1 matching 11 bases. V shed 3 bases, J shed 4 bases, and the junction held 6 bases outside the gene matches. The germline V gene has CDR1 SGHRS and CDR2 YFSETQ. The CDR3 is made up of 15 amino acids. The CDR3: CASSSGQGAGYEQYF. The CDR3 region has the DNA TGCGCCAGCAGCTCCGGACAGGGGGCAGGGTACGAGCAGTACTTC. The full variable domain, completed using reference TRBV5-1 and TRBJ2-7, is KAGVTQTPRYLIKTRGQQVTLSCSPISGHRSVSWYQQTPGQGLQFLFEYFSETQRNKGNFPGRFSGRQFSNSRSEMNVSTLELGDSALYLCASSSGQGAGYEQYFGPGTRLTVT.

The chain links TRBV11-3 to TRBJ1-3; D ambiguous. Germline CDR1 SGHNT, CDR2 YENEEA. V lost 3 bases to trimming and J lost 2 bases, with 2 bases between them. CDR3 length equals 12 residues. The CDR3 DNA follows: TGTGCCAGCAGCTTGACTGGAAACACCATATATTTT. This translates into CASSLTGNTIYF.

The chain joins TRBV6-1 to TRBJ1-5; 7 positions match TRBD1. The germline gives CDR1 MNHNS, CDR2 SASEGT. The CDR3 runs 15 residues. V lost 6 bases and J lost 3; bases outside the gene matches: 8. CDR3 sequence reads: CASSSMQGVNQPQHF. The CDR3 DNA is TGTGCCAGCAGCTCAATGCAGGGGGTCAATCAGCCCCAGCATTTT.

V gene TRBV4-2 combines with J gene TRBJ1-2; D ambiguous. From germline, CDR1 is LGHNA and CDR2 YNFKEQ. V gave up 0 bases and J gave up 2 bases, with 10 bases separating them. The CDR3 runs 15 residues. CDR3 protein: CASSQDRNVNYGYTF. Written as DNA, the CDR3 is TGTGCCAGCAGCCAAGATAGGAATGTAAACTATGGCTACACCTTC.

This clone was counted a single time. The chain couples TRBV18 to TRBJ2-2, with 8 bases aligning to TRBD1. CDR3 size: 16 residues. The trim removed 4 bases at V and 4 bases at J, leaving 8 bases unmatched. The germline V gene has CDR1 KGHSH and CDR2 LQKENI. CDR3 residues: CASSLRTGTGTGELFF. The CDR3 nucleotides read TGTGCCAGCTCACTCAGGACAGGGACAGGCACCGGGGAGCTGTTTTTT.

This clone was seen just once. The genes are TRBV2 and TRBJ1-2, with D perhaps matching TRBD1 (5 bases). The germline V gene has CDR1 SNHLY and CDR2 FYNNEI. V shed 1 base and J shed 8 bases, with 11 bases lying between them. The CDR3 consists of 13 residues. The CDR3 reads CASSEGGANGYTF. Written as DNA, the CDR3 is TGTGCCAGCAGTGAAGGCGGGGCCAACGGCTACACCTTC. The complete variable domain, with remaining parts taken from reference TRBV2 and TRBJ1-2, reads EPEVTQTPSHQVTQMGQEVILRCVPISNHLYFYWYRQILGQKVEFLVSFYNNEISEKSEIFDDQFSVERPDGSNFTLKIRSTKLEDSAMYFCASSEGGANGYTFGSGTRLTVV.

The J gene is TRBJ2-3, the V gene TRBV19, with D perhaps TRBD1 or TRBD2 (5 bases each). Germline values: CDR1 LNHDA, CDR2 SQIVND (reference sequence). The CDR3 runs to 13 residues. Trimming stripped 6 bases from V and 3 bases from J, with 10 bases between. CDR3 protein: CASSPWGTDTQYF. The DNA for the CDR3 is TGTGCCAGTAGCCCTTGGGGGACAGATACGCAGTATTTT.

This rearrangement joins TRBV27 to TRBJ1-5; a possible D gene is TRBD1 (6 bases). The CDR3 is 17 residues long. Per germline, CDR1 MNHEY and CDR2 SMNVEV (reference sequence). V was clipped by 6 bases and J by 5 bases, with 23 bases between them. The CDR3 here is CASSPTAGANRDQPQHF. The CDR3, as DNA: TGTGCCAGCAGCCCGACCGCAGGGGCTAACCGTGATCAGCCCCAGCATTTT.

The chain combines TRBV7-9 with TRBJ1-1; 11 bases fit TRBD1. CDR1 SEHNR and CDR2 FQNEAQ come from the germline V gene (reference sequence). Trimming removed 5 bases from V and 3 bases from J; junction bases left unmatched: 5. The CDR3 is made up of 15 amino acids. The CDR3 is CASSPRTGGDTEAFF. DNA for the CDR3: TGTGCCAGCAGCCCTCGGACAGGGGGCGACACTGAAGCTTTCTTT.

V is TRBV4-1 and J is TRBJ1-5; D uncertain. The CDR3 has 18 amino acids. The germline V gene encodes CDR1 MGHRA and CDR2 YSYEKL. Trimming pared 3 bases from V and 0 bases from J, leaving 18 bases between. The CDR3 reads CASSQVKTTRYSNQPQHF. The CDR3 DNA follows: TGCGCCAGCAGCCAGGTCAAGACGACACGTTATAGCAATCAGCCCCAGCATTTT.

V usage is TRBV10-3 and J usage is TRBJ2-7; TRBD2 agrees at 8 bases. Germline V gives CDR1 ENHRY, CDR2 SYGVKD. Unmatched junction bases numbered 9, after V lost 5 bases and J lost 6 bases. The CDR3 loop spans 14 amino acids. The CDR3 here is CAISSGGGHPEQYF. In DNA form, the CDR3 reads TGTGCCATCAGTTCCGGGGGGGGCCATCCCGAGCAGTACTTC.

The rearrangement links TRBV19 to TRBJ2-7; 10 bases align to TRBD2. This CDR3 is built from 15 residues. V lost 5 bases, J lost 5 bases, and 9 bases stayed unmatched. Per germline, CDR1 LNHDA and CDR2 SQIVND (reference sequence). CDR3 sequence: CASSPSSGRANEQYF. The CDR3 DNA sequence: TGTGCCAGTAGTCCGTCTAGCGGGAGAGCCAACGAGCAGTACTTC.